The 9 T cell receptor beta chains in this list originate from one sample, sequenced in a study of spatial heterogeneity in lung cancer. TCRdb reanalysed the 5' RACE reads using MiXCR and keeps one entry per CDR3 protein. The sample has about 120,000 distinct CDR3 sequences, over 9% seen once. Described time point: blood at routine non-recurrence follow-up after resection. Material for sequencing was whole RNA from tumor, nontumor lung or frozen PBMC, left unsorted. The sample consisted of PBMCs, taken at follow-up. The receptors were sampled from a male donor with early-stage non-small cell lung cancer.

This clonotype has only a few counts. V and J are TRBV11-1 and TRBJ2-7, with TRBD2 as a possible D gene (6 bases). V lost 2 bases, J lost 5 bases, and 16 bases lay in between. The CDR3 is made up of 15 amino acids. Germline V CDR1 and CDR2: SGHAT, FQDESV (reference sequence). For the CDR3, the DNA is TGTGCCAGCAGCTTACCAGGACTAAATTTCCACGAGCAGTACTTC. Amino acids: CASSLPGLNFHEQYF.

The V call is TRBV2, the J call TRBJ2-6; either TRBD1 or TRBD2 may fit D (7 bases each). Trimming removed 10 bases at V and 0 bases at J, with 10 bases between. Looked up from germline, CDR1 is SNHLY and CDR2 is FYNNEI. The CDR3 has 14 amino acids. The DNA of the CDR3 is TGTGCCATCAGGGGGGGCTCTGGGGCCAACGTCCTGACTTTC. It yields the protein CAIRGGSGANVLTF. Looking up the rest from reference TRBV2 and TRBJ2-6 gives the full variable domain: EPEVTQTPSHQVTQMGQEVILRCVPISNHLYFYWYRQILGQKVEFLVSFYNNEISEKSEIFDDQFSVERPDGSNFTLKIRSTKLEDSAMYFCAIRGGSGANVLTFGAGSRLTVL.

This clonotype occurred a few times. The genes are TRBV18 and TRBJ2-2; a possible D gene is TRBD1 (6 bases). Germline CDR1 KGHSH, CDR2 LQKENI. The length of the CDR3 is 17 residues. Trimming pared 1 base from V and 2 bases from J, leaving 14 bases between. The CDR3 DNA follows: TGTGCCAGCTCACCACGGTTTGGACAGCTTAACACCGGGGAGCTGTTTTTT. It codes for CASSPRFGQLNTGELFF. The full variable domain, completed using reference TRBV18 and TRBJ2-2, is NAGVMQNPRHLVRRRGQEARLRCSPMKGHSHVYWYRQLPEEGLKFMVYLQKENIIDESGMPKERFSAEFPKEGPSILRIQQVVRGDSAAYFCASSPRFGQLNTGELFFGEGSRLTVL.

The V and J genes are TRBV2 and TRBJ1-5; a weak D match, TRBD1 (6 bases). Deletions cut 6 bases from V and 3 bases from J, with 9 bases between. From germline, CDR1 is SNHLY and CDR2 FYNNEI. The CDR3 spans 13 residues. The DNA for the CDR3 is TGTGCCAGCAGCGGACAGTACAATCAGCCCCAGCATTTT. Amino acids: CASSGQYNQPQHF.

The chain has TRBV6-4 and TRBJ2-1; 11 nucleotides match TRBD1. CDR1 MRHNA and CDR2 SNTAGT come from the germline V gene. The CDR3 has 16 residues. The junction had 10 bases not matched to a gene; V was cut back by 4 bases and J by 8 bases. For the CDR3, the DNA is TGTGCCAGCAGTGCCAAGGACAGGGGGCGCGTCGATGAGCAGTTCTTC. Protein sequence: CASSAKDRGRVDEQFF.

The rearrangement joins TRBV11-2 to TRBJ1-5; D not resolved. Germline V gene data show CDR1 as SGHAT and CDR2 as FQNNGV. V dropped 5 bases and J dropped 4 bases, with 18 bases sitting between them. The CDR3 extends over 16 amino acids. CDR3 sequence: CASSPLASGMNQPQHF. The CDR3 DNA reads as TGTGCCAGCAGCCCTTTGGCGTCGGGAATGAATCAGCCCCAGCATTTT.

Only one count was recorded for this clonotype. The chain links TRBV18 to TRBJ2-5, with 7 positions matching TRBD2. Trimming cost V 1 base and J 1 base; bases outside gene matches: 15. This CDR3 spans 19 amino acids. Germline lookup yields CDR1 KGHSH and CDR2 LQKENI. CDR3 sequence reads: CASSPRAARPGGIQETQYF. CDR3 sequence (DNA): TGTGCCAGCTCACCACGGGCAGCTCGACCGGGGGGAATCCAAGAGACCCAGTACTTC.

This clonotype has ten or more counts. V usage is TRBV20-1 and J usage is TRBJ2-1, with D perhaps assigned TRBD1 or TRBD2 (5 bases each). This CDR3 is 13 amino acids long. The germline CDR1 and CDR2 sequences are DFQATT and SNEGSKA (reference sequence). The V and J ends lost 5 bases and 4 bases respectively, with 12 bases between them. The CDR3 protein is CSADPGRYNEQFF. CDR3 DNA: TGCAGTGCTGACCCGGGGCGTTACAATGAGCAGTTCTTC.

In its sample, this clonotype was seen a few times. The J gene is TRBJ2-7, the V gene TRBV7-9; D is unresolved. This CDR3 comprises 12 residues. V shed 5 bases and J shed 7 bases, with 12 bases lying between them. CDR1 SEHNR and CDR2 FQNEAQ come from the germline V gene (reference sequence). The CDR3 sequence is CASSPPREEQYF. CDR3 coding DNA: TGTGCCAGCAGCCCTCCCCGTGAAGAGCAGTACTTC. Full variable domain (missing parts from reference TRBV7-9 and TRBJ2-7): DTGVSQNPRHKITKRGQNVTFRCDPISEHNRLYWYRQTLGQGPEFLTYFQNEAQLEKSRLLSDRFSAERPKGSFSTLEIQRTEQGDSAMYLCASSPPREEQYFGPGTRLTVT.